The 19 T cell receptor beta chains below come from one sample, sequenced in a study of identical twins. TCRdb reanalysed the 5' RACE reads using MiXCR and keeps one entry per CDR3 protein. The sample records roughly 570,000 distinct CDR3 sequences, roughly 9.9% being singletons. This same sample was also taken into another study, of yellow fever vaccine responses in identical twins.

Sample: PBMCs. The receptors come from a woman younger than 30 in good health.

This clonotype has only a few counts. The CDR3 loop is CASQRSGTNYGYTF. For the CDR3, the DNA is TGTGCCAGCCAACGGTCAGGGACTAACTATGGCTACACCTTC. The chain combines TRBV27 with TRBJ1-2; a weak D match, TRBD1 (5 bases). The V and J ends lost 8 bases and 0 bases respectively, with 13 bases between them. Looked up from germline, CDR1 is MNHEY and CDR2 is SMNVEV (reference sequence). The CDR3 is 14 amino acids.

The chain's CDR3 is CASCYRITSGGEITDTQYF. Here the CDR3 DNA reads TGTGCCAGCTGCTACCGGATAACTAGCGGGGGGGAAATCACAGATACGCAGTATTTT. This chain connects TRBV12-3 or TRBV12-4 to TRBJ2-3; 13 bases agree with TRBD2. Trimming took 8 bases from V and 2 from J; bases not matched to a gene: 16. The CDR3 length is 19 residues.

The table lists this clonotype with a few counts. A junction boundary mismatches the germline segment, possibly from a read error. This chain joins TRBV10-3 and TRBJ1-1; TRBD1 might be the D (6 bases). The CDR3 spans 14 residues. The germline V gene encodes CDR1 ENHRY and CDR2 SYGVKD. The CDR3 sequence: CAISVGQGNAEAFF. As DNA, the CDR3 is TGTGCCATCAGTGTTGGGCAGGGGAACGCTGAAGCTTTCTTT.

This clonotype was counted many times. The V gene is TRBV29-1, the J gene TRBJ2-3; unclear D gene. CDR1 and CDR2 (germline): SQVTM, ANQGSEA. The CDR3 sequence is 14 residues long. V lost 8 bases and J lost 1, with 16 bases in between. The CDR3 loop reads CSISIGIGTDTQYF. CDR3 DNA sequence: TGCAGCATCAGCATTGGAATAGGCACAGATACGCAGTATTTT.

This clonotype was seen a handful of times. The DNA for the CDR3 is TGTGCCAGCGGCTCACCCCAGCATTTT. Translated, it gives CASGSPQHF. This chain joins TRBV28 and TRBJ1-5, with D unresolved. The germline V gene has CDR1 MDHEN and CDR2 SYDVKM. This CDR3 region has 9 residues. Trimming took 8 bases from V and 10 from J, leaving 6 bases between them.

This clonotype was recorded a few times. The gene calls are TRBV7-9 and TRBJ2-5; D is unclear. There are 14 residues in the CDR3. Germline CDR1 and CDR2: SEHNR and FQNEAQ (reference sequence). The ends were cut back, 3 bases at V and 5 bases at J, with 13 bases in the middle. The DNA for the CDR3 is TGTGCCAGCAGCTTTCCCCTAGTGATGGAGACCCAGTACTTC. Encoded protein: CASSFPLVMETQYF.

This clonotype was seen a handful of times. The V call is TRBV6-2 or TRBV6-3, the J call TRBJ2-7; TRBD1 aligns across 11 bases. Germline V CDR1 and CDR2: MNHEY, SVGEGT. With 6 bases clipped from V and 4 bases from J, the junction kept 5 bases outside the gene matches. The CDR3 extends over 14 amino acids. This CDR3 reads CASRPRDRGYEQYF. For the CDR3, the DNA is TGTGCCAGCAGACCAAGGGACAGGGGGTACGAGCAGTACTTC.

The chain joins TRBV7-9 to TRBJ2-7; D possibly corresponds to TRBD1 (6 bases). The CDR3 is 15 amino acids. V lost 5 bases and J lost 3, with 17 bases in between. Germline CDR1 is SEHNR and CDR2 is FQNEAQ (reference sequence). CDR3 sequence: CASSGATGTDYEQYF. The CDR3 region has the DNA TGTGCCAGCAGCGGGGCCACAGGGACCGACTACGAGCAGTACTTC.

The rearrangement joins TRBV2 to TRBJ2-5; D not resolved. V was shortened by 6 bases and J by 5 bases, with 13 bases between the two germline ends. This CDR3 spans 13 amino acids. The germline CDR1 and CDR2 sequences are SNHLY and FYNNEI. The CDR3 nucleotides read TGTGCCAGCAGCGGGCTTGTGGGGGAGACCCAGTACTTC. Amino acids: CASSGLVGETQYF.

This clonotype has a count of ten or more. The V call is TRBV5-1, the J call TRBJ2-1; D is unclear. The length of the CDR3 is 14 residues. The germline V and J ends were trimmed by 4 bases and 6 bases, with 14 bases remaining between them. CDR1 is SGHRS, CDR2 YFSETQ, per germline. CDR3 in amino acids: CASSPTWVSNEQFF. In nucleotides, the CDR3 is TGCGCCAGCAGCCCTACATGGGTCAGCAATGAGCAGTTCTTC. The complete variable domain, with remaining parts taken from reference TRBV5-1 and TRBJ2-1, reads KAGVTQTPRYLIKTRGQQVTLSCSPISGHRSVSWYQQTPGQGLQFLFEYFSETQRNKGNFPGRFSGRQFSNSRSEMNVSTLELGDSALYLCASSPTWVSNEQFFGPGTRLTVL.

The V gene is TRBV12-3 or TRBV12-4, the J gene TRBJ1-1; TRBD1 matches at 7 bases. V shed 1 base, J shed 5 bases, and the junction held 1 base outside the gene matches. The CDR3 is 13 residues long. CDR3 DNA sequence: TGTGCCAGCAGTTTAGAGGACAGGACTGAAGCTTTCTTT. Translating it yields CASSLEDRTEAFF.

The table lists this clonotype with a few counts. V usage is TRBV20-1 and J usage is TRBJ2-1; possibly TRBD2 for D (5 bases). CDR1 DFQATT and CDR2 SNEGSKA come from the germline V gene (reference sequence). The length of the CDR3 is 15 residues. V lost 3 bases and J lost 5, with 17 bases in between. As DNA, the CDR3 is TGCAGTGCTAGCCCCAGGTTGAGGGTGCACAATGAGCAGTTCTTC. As protein: CSASPRLRVHNEQFF.

Ten or more counts support this clonotype. This chain connects TRBV12-3 or TRBV12-4 to TRBJ2-5; D is ambiguous. The germline V and J ends were trimmed by 1 base and 2 bases, with 8 bases remaining between them. The CDR3 covers 14 residues. Here the CDR3 reads CASSLVSWQETQYF. CDR3 sequence (DNA): TGTGCCAGCAGTTTAGTATCTTGGCAAGAGACCCAGTACTTC.

This sequence joins TRBV3-1 and TRBJ2-3, with 11 positions matching TRBD1. In germline, CDR1 is LGHDT, CDR2 YNNKEL (reference sequence). Losses at the gene ends were 0 bases for V and 1 base for J; bases not matched to a gene: 9. This CDR3 is built from 19 residues. The CDR3 reads CASSQDWTGGKTGTDTQYF. The CDR3 DNA sequence: TGTGCCAGCAGCCAAGATTGGACAGGGGGCAAGACCGGCACAGATACGCAGTATTTT.

This clonotype occurred many times. The rearrangement links TRBV7-9 to TRBJ2-2; D remains ambiguous. CDR1 and CDR2 from the germline V gene are SEHNR and FQNEAQ (reference sequence). Trimming pared 5 bases from V and 4 bases from J, leaving 14 bases between. The CDR3 runs to 15 residues. The CDR3 reads CASSPRVNFTGELFF. CDR3 nucleotide sequence: TGTGCCAGCAGCCCCCGGGTCAATTTCACCGGGGAGCTGTTTTTT.

This chain connects TRBV18 to TRBJ2-7; a possible D gene is TRBD2 (6 bases). Trimming pared 3 bases from V and 3 bases from J, leaving 15 bases between. Germline V gene data show CDR1 as KGHSH and CDR2 as LQKENI. The CDR3 runs 15 residues. CDR3 in DNA: TGTGCCAGCTCACCCTTCCGCGGGGAATACTACGAGCAGTACTTC. The encoded protein is CASSPFRGEYYEQYF.

Ten or more counts support this clonotype. The chain recombines TRBV7-3 with TRBJ2-1; TRBD1 is a possible D gene (6 bases). Germline V gene data show CDR1 as SGHTA and CDR2 as FQGTGA. The CDR3 sequence is 15 residues long. V dropped 5 bases and J dropped 5 bases, with 16 bases sitting between them. Here the CDR3 DNA reads TGTGCCAGCAGCCCAACAGGGTTACCCCACAATGAGCAGTTCTTC. It encodes CASSPTGLPHNEQFF.

The V gene is TRBV12-3 or TRBV12-4, the J gene TRBJ2-3; 7 positions match TRBD2. J lost 5 bases, V lost 3 bases, and 11 bases had no gene match. This CDR3 comprises 16 residues. CDR3 DNA: TGTGCCAGCAGTTTCGGGCCTGGGGGGGTACAAGATACGCAGTATTTT. Protein sequence: CASSFGPGGVQDTQYF.

The chain is built from TRBV5-1 and TRBJ2-7; tentative D call: TRBD1 (6 bases). CDR1 is SGHRS, CDR2 YFSETQ, per germline. V was shortened by 4 bases and J by 2 bases, with 16 bases between the two germline ends. The CDR3 contains 15 residues. CDR3 amino acids: CASSNRDENPYEQYF. The CDR3 DNA reads TGCGCCAGCAGCAACAGGGACGAGAACCCCTACGAGCAGTACTTC.